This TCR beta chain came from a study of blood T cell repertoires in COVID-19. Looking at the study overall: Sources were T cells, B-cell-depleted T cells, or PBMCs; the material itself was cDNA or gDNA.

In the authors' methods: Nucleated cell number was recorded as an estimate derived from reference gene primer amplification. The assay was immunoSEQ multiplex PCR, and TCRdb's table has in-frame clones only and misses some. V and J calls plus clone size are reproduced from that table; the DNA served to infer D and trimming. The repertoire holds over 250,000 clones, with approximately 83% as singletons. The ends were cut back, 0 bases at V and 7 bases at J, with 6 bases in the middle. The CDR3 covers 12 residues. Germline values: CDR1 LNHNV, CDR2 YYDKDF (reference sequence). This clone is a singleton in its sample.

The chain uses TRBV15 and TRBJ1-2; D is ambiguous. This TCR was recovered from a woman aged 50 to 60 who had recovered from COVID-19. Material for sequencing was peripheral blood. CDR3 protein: CATSRDFSGYTF. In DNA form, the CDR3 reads TGTGCCACCAGCAGAGATTTTAGTGGCTACACCTTC.